These T cell receptor beta chains were read from a single sample in a study of blood T cell repertoires in COVID-19. TCRdb's table, derived via immunoSEQ multiplex PCR, lists solely in-frame clones and lacks some. The sample includes about 140,000 clones, under 85% seen only once; the top ten take almost 6.5%. What was sequenced was peripheral blood. These receptor sequences come from a human donor in a cohort sampled during active COVID-19. CDR3s include the opening cysteine and the closing phenylalanine or tryptophan. D genes are given only for firm matches. Expanded clones are given a class, and other clones once, few, many or no size at all.

clone_size: .; j_call: TRBJ1-1; v_call: TRBV6-5; d_call: .; cdr3_aa: CASKVQPYTEAFF; cdr3_nt: TGTGCCAGCAAGGTACAGCCCTACACTGAAGCTTTCTTT
clone_size: .; j_call: TRBJ2-3; v_call: TRBV21-1; d_call: .; cdr3_aa: CASSKMRNGCTDTQYF; cdr3_nt: TGTGCCAGCAGCAAAATGCGAAACGGTTGCACAGATACGCAGTATTTT
clone_size: .; j_call: TRBJ2-7; v_call: TRBV5-6; d_call: TRBD2; cdr3_aa: CASSPSGSPPYEQYF; cdr3_nt: TGTGCCAGCAGCCCTAGCGGGAGTCCTCCCTACGAGCAGTACTTC
clone_size: .; j_call: TRBJ1-1; v_call: TRBV7-9; d_call: TRBD1; cdr3_aa: CASSSGQVPEAFF; cdr3_nt: TGTGCCAGCAGTTCCGGACAGGTCCCTGAAGCTTTCTTT
clone_size: once; j_call: TRBJ2-1; v_call: TRBV3-1/TRBV3-2; d_call: .; cdr3_aa: CASSQDSVPSSLQPRFF; cdr3_nt: TGTGCCAGCAGCCAAGATTCCGTACCTTCTAGTCTACAACCCCGGTTCTTC
clone_size: .; j_call: TRBJ1-1; v_call: TRBV7-6; d_call: .; cdr3_aa: CASSSRGNEAFF; cdr3_nt: TGTGCCAGCAGCTCTCGGGGGAATGAAGCTTTCTTT
clone_size: .; j_call: TRBJ1-6; v_call: TRBV6-5; d_call: .; cdr3_aa: CASSSLTPQAPLHF; cdr3_nt: TGTGCCAGCAGTTCTCTAACCCCACAGGCACCCCTCCACTTT
clone_size: .; j_call: TRBJ1-5; v_call: TRBV6-5; d_call: .; cdr3_aa: CASSTTEALQWPQHF; cdr3_nt: TGTGCCAGCAGTACGACAGAGGCCCTTCAATGGCCCCAGCATTTT
clone_size: .; j_call: TRBJ1-4; v_call: TRBV6-5; d_call: .; cdr3_aa: CASSPLGATKEKLFF; cdr3_nt: TGTGCCAGCAGTCCTCTGGGGGCGACGAAGGAAAAACTGTTTTTT
clone_size: .; j_call: TRBJ2-5; v_call: TRBV5-1; d_call: .; cdr3_aa: CASSPRGQETQYF; cdr3_nt: TGCGCCAGCAGCCCCCGGGGTCAAGAGACCCAGTACTTC
clone_size: .; j_call: TRBJ1-3; v_call: TRBV7-2; d_call: .; cdr3_aa: CASSLGPGGGGNTIYF; cdr3_nt: TGTGCCAGCAGCTTAGGACCCGGCGGAGGTGGAAACACCATATATTTT
clone_size: once; j_call: TRBJ2-1; v_call: TRBV19; d_call: TRBD2; cdr3_aa: CASSMSGGVQNEQFF; cdr3_nt: TGTGCCAGTAGTATGAGCGGGGGCGTACAAAACGAGCAGTTCTTC
clone_size: few; j_call: TRBJ2-5; v_call: TRBV3-1/TRBV3-2; d_call: TRBD2; cdr3_aa: CASSFSGGAETQYF; cdr3_nt: TGTGCCAGCAGCTTTAGCGGGGGGGCCGAGACCCAGTACTTC
clone_size: few; j_call: TRBJ1-3; v_call: TRBV7-9; d_call: .; cdr3_aa: CASSLSTGSGNTIYF; cdr3_nt: TGTGCCAGCAGCTTATCGACGGGGTCTGGAAACACCATATATTTT
clone_size: .; j_call: TRBJ2-1; v_call: TRBV7-7; d_call: TRBD2; cdr3_aa: CASSDSGGPYEQFF; cdr3_nt: TGTGCTAGCAGCGATTCGGGGGGGCCTTATGAGCAGTTCTTC
clone_size: once; j_call: TRBJ2-3; v_call: TRBV7-3; d_call: TRBD2; cdr3_aa: CASSLTSGPVRTDTQYF; cdr3_nt: TGTGCCAGCAGCTTAACTAGCGGGCCTGTGCGCACAGATACGCAGTATTTT
clone_size: .; j_call: TRBJ2-3; v_call: TRBV6-1; d_call: TRBD2; cdr3_aa: CASSESAGGTDTQYF; cdr3_nt: TGTGCCAGCAGTGAATCCGCGGGGGGCACAGATACGCAGTATTTT
clone_size: .; j_call: TRBJ1-1; v_call: TRBV29-1; d_call: .; cdr3_aa: CSVDEGRRAFF; cdr3_nt: TGCAGCGTTGATGAAGGGAGGAGAGCTTTCTTT
clone_size: .; j_call: TRBJ1-1; v_call: TRBV14; d_call: .; cdr3_aa: CASSQGINTEAFF; cdr3_nt: TGTGCCAGCAGCCAAGGTATAAACACTGAAGCTTTCTTT
clone_size: .; j_call: TRBJ1-6; v_call: TRBV11-2; d_call: TRBD1; cdr3_aa: CASSGRDRGDSPLHF; cdr3_nt: TGTGCCAGCAGCGGCCGGGACAGGGGGGATTCACCCCTCCACTTT
clone_size: .; j_call: TRBJ1-6; v_call: TRBV7-2; d_call: TRBD1; cdr3_aa: CASKSTGGASPLHF; cdr3_nt: TGTGCCAGCAAATCGACAGGGGGCGCTTCCCCCCTCCACTTT
clone_size: few; j_call: TRBJ1-5; v_call: TRBV7-8; d_call: .; cdr3_aa: CASSLSRVYQPQHF; cdr3_nt: TGTGCCAGCAGCTTATCCAGGGTCTATCAGCCCCAGCATTTT
clone_size: .; j_call: TRBJ1-2; v_call: TRBV28; d_call: .; cdr3_aa: CASSSGQGSGYTF; cdr3_nt: TGTGCCAGCAGTTCAGGGCAGGGCTCTGGCTACACCTTC